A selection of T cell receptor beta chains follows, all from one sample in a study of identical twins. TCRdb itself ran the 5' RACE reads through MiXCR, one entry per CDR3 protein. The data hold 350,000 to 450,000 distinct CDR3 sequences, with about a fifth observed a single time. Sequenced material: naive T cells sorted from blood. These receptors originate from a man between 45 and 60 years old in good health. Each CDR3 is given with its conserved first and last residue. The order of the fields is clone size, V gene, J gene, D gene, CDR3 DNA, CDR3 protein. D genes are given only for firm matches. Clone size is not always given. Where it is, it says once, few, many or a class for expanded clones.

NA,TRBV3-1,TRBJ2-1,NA,TGTGCCAGCAGCCAAGATAGGGGGGCAGGGATAAATGAGCAGTTCTTC,CASSQDRGAGINEQFF
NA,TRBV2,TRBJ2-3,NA,TGTGCCAGCAGTGAAGCGCGGGGAGATACGCAGTATTTT,CASSEARGDTQYF
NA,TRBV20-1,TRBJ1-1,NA,TGCAGTGCTAGAGATCCCCGGGACACGAACACTGAAGCTTTCTTT,CSARDPRDTNTEAFF
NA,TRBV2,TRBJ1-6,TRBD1,TGTGCCAGCAACCTTCGACAGGGACCGACTAATTCACCCCTCCACTTT,CASNLRQGPTNSPLHF
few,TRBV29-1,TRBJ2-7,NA,TGCAGCGTTCGGACGGCCTACACTAACTACGAGCAGTACTTC,CSVRTAYTNYEQYF
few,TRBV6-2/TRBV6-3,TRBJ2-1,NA,TGTGCCAGCACCCACCCGGACATTAGCGTTTCCAATGAGCAGTTCTTC,CASTHPDISVSNEQFF
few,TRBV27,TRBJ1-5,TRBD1,TGTGCCAGCAGTTTACAGGGGGCGGACCAGCCCCAGCATTTT,CASSLQGADQPQHF
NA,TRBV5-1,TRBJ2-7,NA,TGCGCCAGCAGCTTGGCCTATGGGGGGGCGGTGGGGACCTACGAGCAGTACTTC,CASSLAYGGAVGTYEQYF
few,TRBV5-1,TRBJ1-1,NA,TGCGCCAGCAGCTTTAATGCACAATCAGTTGAAGCTTTCTTT,CASSFNAQSVEAFF
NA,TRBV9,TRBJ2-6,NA,TGTGCCAGCAGCTCCTCGGGGTCTGGGGCCAACGTCCTGACTTTC,CASSSSGSGANVLTF
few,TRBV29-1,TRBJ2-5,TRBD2,TGCAGCGTTGTATTGCGGGGGGGCCGAGAGACCCAGTACTTC,CSVVLRGGRETQYF
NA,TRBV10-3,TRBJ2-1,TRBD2,TGTGCCATCAGTGAGTTAAGGGGTAGCGGGAGAGTCTACAATGAGCAGTTCTTC,CAISELRGSGRVYNEQFF
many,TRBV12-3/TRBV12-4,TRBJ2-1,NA,TGTGCCAGCAGTTTAGAGGCCAACCCGGGCAATGAGCAGTTCTTC,CASSLEANPGNEQFF
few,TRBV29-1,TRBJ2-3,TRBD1,TGCAGCGCCAGGACAGGAGTCACAGATACGCAGTATTTT,CSARTGVTDTQYF